Shown below are 3 T cell receptor beta chains from a single sample sequenced in a study of cytomegalovirus exposure and HLA in healthy donors. With 60 Vbeta and 13 Jbeta primers, the PCR was carried out. The assay was immunoSEQ multiplex PCR, and TCRdb's table has in-frame clones only and misses some. This table has some 120,000 clones, around 84% appearing once. Sequences were obtained from PBMCs. These receptor sequences come from a man aged 18 to 30 in good health and CMV-seronegative.

The chain uses TRBV19 and TRBJ2-1; TRBD1 is a possible D gene (5 bases). Trimming took 1 base from V and 5 from J, leaving 9 bases between them. The CDR3 is made up of 14 amino acids. Germline CDR1 reads LNHDA; CDR2 reads SQIVND (reference sequence). CDR3 nucleotides: TGTGCCAGTAGTATAGCACAGGAGAACAATGAGCAGTTCTTC. As protein: CASSIAQENNEQFF.

The chain links TRBV13 to TRBJ1-2; 8 bases match TRBD1. Germline CDR1 is PRHDT and CDR2 is FYEKMQ (reference sequence). The length of the CDR3 is 14 residues. The V and J ends lost 5 bases and 6 bases, in that order; junction bases with no gene match: 8. CDR3: CASSLFMDRDGYTF. In DNA form, the CDR3 reads TGTGCCAGCAGCCTTTTTATGGACAGGGATGGCTACACCTTC.

The V gene is TRBV9, the J gene TRBJ1-2; D may be TRBD1 (5 bases). Trimming took 5 bases from V and 8 from J, leaving 16 bases between them. The CDR3 covers 13 residues. The V gene's germline CDR1 is SGDLS and CDR2 YYNGEE. This chain's CDR3 is CASSGGAEPGYTF. The CDR3, as DNA: TGTGCCAGCAGTGGAGGGGCCGAACCCGGCTACACCTTC.